This record concerns one T cell receptor (beta chain) sequence. TCRdb's table, derived via immunoSEQ multiplex PCR, lists solely in-frame clones and lacks some. The sample shows hundreds of thousands of clones, roughly 90% of them seen only once. This sample stems from a study of blood T cell repertoires in COVID-19. This CDR3 has 14 residues. After removal of 3 bases from V and 8 bases from J, the junction contained 7 bases not matched to a gene. Germline lookup yields CDR1 SGDLS and CDR2 YYNGEE. The chain carries TRBV9 and TRBJ1-4; 7 bases agree with TRBD1. This TCR was sampled from a woman aged 25-40 years with COVID-19, enrolled during active disease. The sequencing input was peripheral blood. The CDR3 DNA follows: TGTGCCAGCAGCGAGACAGGGCGGAGGGAAAAACTGTTTTTT. Protein sequence: CASSETGRREKLFF. Full variable domain (missing parts from reference TRBV9 and TRBJ1-4): DSGVTQTPKHLITATGQRVTLRCSPRSGDLSVYWYQQSLDQGLQFLIQYYNGEERAKGNILERFSAQQFPDLHSELNLSSLELGDSALYFCASSETGRREKLFFGSGTQLSVL.